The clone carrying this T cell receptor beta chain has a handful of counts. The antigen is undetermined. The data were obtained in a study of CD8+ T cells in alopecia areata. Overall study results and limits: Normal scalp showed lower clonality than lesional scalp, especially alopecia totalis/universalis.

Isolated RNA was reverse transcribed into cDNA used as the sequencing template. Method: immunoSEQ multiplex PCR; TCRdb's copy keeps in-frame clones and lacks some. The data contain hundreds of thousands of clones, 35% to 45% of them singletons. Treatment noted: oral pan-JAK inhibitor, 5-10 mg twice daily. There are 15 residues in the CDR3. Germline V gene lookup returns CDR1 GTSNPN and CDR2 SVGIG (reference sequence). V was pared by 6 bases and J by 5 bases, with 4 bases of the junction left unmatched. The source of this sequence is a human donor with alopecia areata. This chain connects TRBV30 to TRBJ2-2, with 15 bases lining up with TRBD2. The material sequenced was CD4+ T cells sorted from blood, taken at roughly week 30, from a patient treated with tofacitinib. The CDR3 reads CACPGLAGGTGELFF. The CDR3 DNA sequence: TGTGCCTGTCCGGGACTAGCGGGGGGAACCGGGGAGCTGTTTTTT.